A selection of T cell receptor beta chains follows, all from one sample in a study of metastatic and nonmetastatic thyroid tumors. TCRdb re-called the PCR reads through MiXCR. The table records tens of thousands of clones, roughly an eighth of them present only once. Source material: tumor tissue. The receptors were sampled from a female donor with papillary thyroid cancer or a benign thyroid nodule (not recorded which). Some clones in this sample may be carry-over from other donors' samples. CDR3s include the opening cysteine and the closing phenylalanine or tryptophan. D genes are given only for firm matches. Some rows have no size entry. The others give once, few or many, or a class for an expanded clone.

DNA | CDR3 | J | D | V | size
TGTGCCAGCAGGGTGACTGACAGGGCAAGCACCGGGGAGCTGTTTTTT | CASRVTDRASTGELFF | TRBJ2-2 | TRBD1 | TRBV9 | NA
TGTGCCAGCTCACCAAGGGTCGGGGAGACTCAGCCCCAGCATTTT | CASSPRVGETQPQHF | TRBJ1-5 | NA | TRBV18 | many
TGTGCCAGCAGTCCTCTAGCGGGCCTCTACAATGAGCAGTTCTTC | CASSPLAGLYNEQFF | TRBJ2-1 | TRBD2 | TRBV2 | many
TGTGCCAGCAGCTTAGGTGGGAACACCGGGGAGCTGTTTTTT | CASSLGGNTGELFF | TRBJ2-2 | NA | TRBV7-6 | many
TGCGCCAGCAGCTTAAGTGTTTCCGGGGAGCTGTTTTTT | CASSLSVSGELFF | TRBJ2-2 | NA | TRBV5-1 | many
TGTGCCAGCAGTCCCTCGTGGGGGGCCTATGGCTACACCTTC | CASSPSWGAYGYTF | TRBJ1-2 | NA | TRBV28 | many
TGTGCCAGCAGCCTCTTGAACACCGGGGAGCTGTTTTTT | CASSLLNTGELFF | TRBJ2-2 | NA | TRBV7-6 | many
TGTGCCACCCATCAGGGTGGGGGGTCCAATCAGCCCCAGCATTTT | CATHQGGGSNQPQHF | TRBJ1-5 | NA | TRBV28 | few
TGTGCCAGCAGTGGGGACCATAGCGGAAGTCACTACGAGCAGTACTTC | CASSGDHSGSHYEQYF | TRBJ2-7 | NA | TRBV28 | NA
TGTGCCAGCAGCCTTCTCATTTCCACTGAAGCTTTCTTT | CASSLLISTEAFF | TRBJ1-1 | NA | TRBV6-1 | many
TGCAGTGCCGAGACAGTACTTCAAGAGACCCAGTACTTC | CSAETVLQETQYF | TRBJ2-5 | NA | TRBV20-1 | many
TGCAGTGCTAGAGATAGGGCCGGGACTAGCGGATCCACCGGGGAGCTGTTTTTT | CSARDRAGTSGSTGELFF | TRBJ2-2 | TRBD2 | TRBV20-1 | many
TGCGCCAGTAGCTTCGGAGCAGGGAACTCCTACAATGAACAGTTCTTC | CASSFGAGNSYNEQFF | TRBJ2-1 | NA | TRBV5-1 | NA
TGTGCCAGCAGCCAAGATATTGGAACGCAAGAGACCCAGTACTTC | CASSQDIGTQETQYF | TRBJ2-5 | NA | TRBV6-1 | NA
TGCAGTGCTAGATCCCAGGGCCAGGACCCCCATGAGCAGTTCTTC | CSARSQGQDPHEQFF | TRBJ2-1 | NA | TRBV20-1 | many
TGTGCCAGTAGTCCGCGGACAATGGGACGCGGAAACACCATATATTTT | CASSPRTMGRGNTIYF | TRBJ1-3 | NA | TRBV19 | many
TGTGCCAGCGGCGAGACAGGGGGTGAAAAACTGTTTTTT | CASGETGGEKLFF | TRBJ1-4 | TRBD1 | TRBV12-3/TRBV12-4 | many
TGTGCCACCCGTCCCGGGACAGGGAACACTGAAGCTTTCTTT | CATRPGTGNTEAFF | TRBJ1-1 | TRBD1 | TRBV15 | many
TGTGCCAGCACCCGTGGGGAGGAGCAGTTCTTC | CASTRGEEQFF | TRBJ2-1 | NA | TRBV7-3 | many
TGTGCCAGCAGCTTAGGGGACGGAACTAACTATGGCTACACCTTC | CASSLGDGTNYGYTF | TRBJ1-2 | NA | TRBV7-6 | many
TGCGCCAGCCGACTAGGGGCGCGTTCCGAGCAGTACTTC | CASRLGARSEQYF | TRBJ2-7 | NA | TRBV10-2 | few
TGTGCCAGCAGCCAAGAGCCCCGGGCTAGCGGGAGTCTTAACACCGGGGAGCTGTTTTTT | CASSQEPRASGSLNTGELFF | TRBJ2-2 | TRBD2 | TRBV4-2 | NA
TGTGCCAGCAGAGGAATCGGACTGAGCTCCTACGAGCAGTACTTC | CASRGIGLSSYEQYF | TRBJ2-7 | NA | TRBV2 | medium-sized
TGCAGTGCTAGGTCCAGGGAGAATCAGCCCCAGCATTTT | CSARSRENQPQHF | TRBJ1-5 | NA | TRBV20-1 | many
TGCAGTGCCGCATTCGCTCCGGGACTAGCGGGAGTGGGTGAGCAGTTCTTC | CSAAFAPGLAGVGEQFF | TRBJ2-1 | TRBD2 | TRBV20-1 | many